These T cell receptor beta chains were read from a single sample in a study of cytomegalovirus exposure and HLA in healthy donors. The method was immunoSEQ multiplex PCR; TCRdb's version includes in-frame clones alone and lacks a portion of them. The table has around 49,000 clones, about 78% seen once; the top ten hold 8.1%. Sequenced: PBMCs. The source of these receptors is a man aged 25-45 years in good health and CMV-seropositive. Both conserved end residues are part of each CDR3. D genes are given only for firm matches. Expanded clones are given a class, and other clones once, few, many or no size at all.

clone size,D gene,J gene,V gene,CDR3 DNA,CDR3 protein
.,.,TRBJ1-1,TRBV27,TGTGCCAGCAGAGCTCACCAGGGAGGCACTGAAGCTTTCTTT,CASRAHQGGTEAFF
.,TRBD1,TRBJ1-5,TRBV5-5,TGTGCCAGCAGCACGAATGACAGGGTAGGAAATCAGCCCCAGCATTTT,CASSTNDRVGNQPQHF
.,.,TRBJ1-3,TRBV2,TGTGCCAGCCTCACAGAAGTTAGCTCTGGAAACACCATATATTTT,CASLTEVSSGNTIYF
.,.,TRBJ1-5,TRBV7-9,TGTGCCAGCAGCTTAGGGGCAGAGAATCAGCCCCAGCATTTT,CASSLGAENQPQHF
once,.,TRBJ2-7,TRBV5-5,TGTGCCAGCAGCCCAGGGACTGGTACTACCTACGAGCAGTACTTC,CASSPGTGTTYEQYF
.,TRBD1,TRBJ1-2,TRBV28,TGTGCCAGCAGGGGACAGGGGGAGATCTATGGCTACACCTTC,CASRGQGEIYGYTF
.,TRBD1,TRBJ1-1,TRBV18,TGTGCCAGCTCACAAACAGGGGTCACTGAAGCTTTCTTT,CASSQTGVTEAFF
.,TRBD2,TRBJ2-5,TRBV7-8,TGTGCCAGCAGGTTAAAGGGTCGAAGGGGACTAGCCGAAGAGACCCAGTACTTC,CASRLKGRRGLAEETQYF
.,TRBD1,TRBJ1-6,TRBV18,TGTGCCAGCTCACCTTTGGGACAGCTATATTCACCCCTCCACTTT,CASSPLGQLYSPLHF
few,TRBD1,TRBJ1-5,TRBV6-1,TGTGCCATCCGTCCCGGGACAGGGAACAATCAGCCCCAGCATTTT,CAIRPGTGNNQPQHF
.,TRBD1,TRBJ1-1,TRBV5-1,TGCGCCAGCAGCCATACCGGGGACAGGAACACTGAAGCTTTCTTT,CASSHTGDRNTEAFF
few,TRBD1,TRBJ1-2,TRBV14,TGTGCCAGCAGGGGACAGGGTGACTATGGCTACACCTTC,CASRGQGDYGYTF
.,.,TRBJ1-1,TRBV27,TGTGCCAGCAGCATAGGGGTACTGAACACTGAAGCTTTCTTT,CASSIGVLNTEAFF
.,.,TRBJ2-2,TRBV12-5,TGTGCTAGTGGTTTGGGAGGAACCGGGGAGCTGTTTTTT,CASGLGGTGELFF
.,TRBD2,TRBJ2-2,TRBV2,TGTGCCAGCAGGTTCGGCGGGGGGGCCGGGGAGCTGTTTTTT,CASRFGGGAGELFF
.,TRBD1,TRBJ2-2,TRBV27,TGTGCCAGCAGTTCTCACCCGGGACAGGGAGGGACCGGGGAGCTGTTTTTT,CASSSHPGQGGTGELFF